One and the same sample provided the 17 T cell receptor beta chains below, sequenced in a study of beta chain features in type 1 diabetes. Study findings and constraints: Moderate yet significant TCRB CDR3 shortening was seen in Type 1 diabetes patients in all four CD4+ subsets.

Reverse transcription of all isolated RNA meant that expressed TCRB transcripts were sequenced. Only in-frame clones appear in the TCRdb table, and some are missing; sequencing was by immunoSEQ multiplex PCR. The repertoire holds 100,000 to 150,000 clones, with approximately 15% as singletons. These receptors have no known antigen. Sequences were obtained from central memory CD4+ T cells from blood. These receptors originate from a man younger than 30 with type 1 diabetes.

There are a few counts of this clone. The chain links TRBV7-9 to TRBJ2-3; 7 bases are a match to TRBD1. CDR1 is SEHNR, CDR2 FQNEAQ, per germline (reference sequence). CDR3 size: 12 residues. The V segment lost 2 bases and the J segment 10 bases; nucleotides outside the gene matches: 3. The CDR3 DNA reads as TGTGCCAGCAGCTTAAGACAGGGTGCGCAGTATTTT. This encodes CASSLRQGAQYF.

With respect to this clone: A single base separates this from a much larger clone, so it may be a read error. The same CDR3 is also encoded by other DNA sequences in this sample. This rearrangement joins TRBV7-2 to TRBJ2-3; D uncertain. Germline values: CDR1 SGHTA, CDR2 FQGNSA. The CDR3 totals 15 residues. V shed 2 bases and J shed 0 bases, with 9 bases lying between them. CDR3: CASSLNYLSTDTQYF. The DNA of the CDR3 is TGTGCCAGCAGCTTAAACTACCTAAGCACAGATACGCAGTATTTT. Looking up the rest from reference TRBV7-2 and TRBJ2-3 gives the full variable domain: GAGVSQSPSNKVTEKGKDVELRCDPISGHTALYWYRQSLGQGLEFLIYFQGNSAPDKSGLPSDRFSAERTGGSVSTLTIQRTQQEDSAVYLCASSLNYLSTDTQYFGPGTRLTVL.

This chain connects TRBV18 to TRBJ2-7, with D unclear. V lost 6 bases and J 3 bases, leaving 12 bases between the germline ends. Germline CDR1 reads KGHSH; CDR2 reads LQKENI. The CDR3 has 13 amino acids. The CDR3 DNA is TGTGCCAGCTCCCCCGGCGGATACTACGAGCAGTACTTC. Encoded protein: CASSPGGYYEQYF.

This clone was recorded a few times. The chain recombines TRBV7-2 with TRBJ2-7; the D is unclear. Germline V gene sequence: CDR1 SGHTA, CDR2 FQGNSA. V dropped 4 bases and J dropped 6 bases, with 10 bases sitting between them. The CDR3 is 12 residues long. Here the CDR3 reads CASSSLAAEQYF. DNA of the CDR3: TGTGCCAGCAGCTCGCTGGCTGCCGAGCAGTACTTC.

The chain recombines TRBV7-9 with TRBJ2-5; 9 bases fit TRBD1. Germline CDR1 SEHNR, CDR2 FQNEAQ (reference sequence). V trimming: 5 bases; J trimming: 5 bases; junction bases outside the gene matches: 3. The CDR3 spans 13 residues. The CDR3 bases are TGTGCCAGCAGCCTCGGGACAGGGGAGACCCAGTACTTC. Its translation: CASSLGTGETQYF.

This clone was found a few times. The chain uses TRBV6-5 and TRBJ2-7, with D perhaps TRBD1 (5 bases). CDR3 size: 15 residues. The germline V gene has CDR1 MNHEY and CDR2 SVGAGI. V was trimmed by 6 bases and J by 0 bases, leaving 15 bases between them. DNA for the CDR3: TGTGCCAGCAGCGGCCTAAGGGGCGGCTCCTACGAGCAGTACTTC. Amino acids: CASSGLRGGSYEQYF.

This clone was counted at least ten times. The chain joins TRBV29-1 to TRBJ1-1; D uncertain. The CDR3 has 15 amino acids. Trimming removed 4 bases from V and 0 bases from J, with 15 bases in between. CDR1 and CDR2 (germline): SQVTM, ANQGSEA. CDR3 region: CSVAAGWAMNTEAFF. The CDR3 coding sequence is TGCAGCGTTGCGGCAGGATGGGCGATGAACACTGAAGCTTTCTTT.

This chain joins TRBV30 and TRBJ2-3, with 7 positions matching TRBD2. CDR1 is GTSNPN, CDR2 SVGIG, per germline (reference sequence). Germline trimming cut 7 bases from V and 3 bases from J; bases unmatched to any gene: 7. This CDR3 has 13 residues. As DNA, the CDR3 is TGTGCCTCTCGTGTACTAGCGACAGATACGCAGTATTTT. It is translated as CASRVLATDTQYF. Full variable domain (remainder filled in from reference TRBV30 and TRBJ2-3): SQTIHQWPATLVQPVGSPLSLECTVEGTSNPNLYWYRQAAGRGLQLLFYSVGIGQISSEVPQNLSASRPQDRQFILSSKKLLLSDSGFYLCASRVLATDTQYFGPGTRLTVL.

This chain joins TRBV4-1 and TRBJ2-7; the match to TRBD2 covers 14 bases. This CDR3 has 18 residues. Germline-derived CDR1 and CDR2 are MGHRA and YSYEKL. Germline trimming cut 5 bases from V and 1 base from J; bases unmatched to any gene: 10. The CDR3 protein is CASSSRTSGRTTSYEQYF. In DNA form, the CDR3 reads TGCGCCAGCAGCTCACGGACTAGCGGGAGGACTACTTCCTACGAGCAGTACTTC.

This clone was recorded a few times. The gene calls are TRBV13 and TRBJ2-3; maybe TRBD2 (5 bases). Trimming stripped 5 bases from V and 5 bases from J, with 17 bases between. The V gene's germline CDR1 is PRHDT and CDR2 FYEKMQ (reference sequence). The CDR3 is made up of 15 amino acids. CDR3 amino acids: CASSPVWGREDTQYF. Written as DNA, the CDR3 is TGTGCCAGCAGCCCGGTCTGGGGTCGGGAAGATACGCAGTATTTT.

There are a few counts of this clone. This chain links TRBV27 with TRBJ1-1, with a tentative D call TRBD1 (5 bases). Looked up from germline, CDR1 is MNHEY and CDR2 is SMNVEV (reference sequence). V lost 0 bases and J lost 2, with 7 bases in between. The CDR3 has 14 residues. The CDR3, as DNA: TGTGCCAGCAGTTTATCTGACAGAAACACTGAAGCTTTCTTT. The encoded protein is CASSLSDRNTEAFF.

In regard to this clone: A much larger clone differs by one base, so this may be a read error. The V gene is TRBV5-4, the J gene TRBJ2-6, with 8 nucleotides matching TRBD1. V shed 2 bases and J 2 bases; nucleotides not matched to a gene: 3. Germline CDR1 reads SGHNT; CDR2 reads YYREEE (reference sequence). The CDR3 covers 16 residues. The CDR3 loop is CASSFGQGAGANVLTF. The CDR3 DNA follows: TGTGCCAGCAGCTTCGGACAGGGCGCTGGGGCCAACGTCCTGACTTTC. Full variable domain (missing parts from reference TRBV5-4 and TRBJ2-6): ETGVTQSPTHLIKTRGQQVTLRCSSQSGHNTVSWYQQALGQGPQFIFQYYREEENGRGNFPPRFSGLQFPNYSSELNVNALELDDSALYLCASSFGQGAGANVLTFGAGSRLTVL.

This chain uses TRBV28 with TRBJ1-2, with D hard to call. Trimming took off 8 bases at V and 4 bases at J, with 11 bases between the two ends. This CDR3 has 12 amino acids. Germline CDR1 is MDHEN and CDR2 is SYDVKM. CDR3 nucleotides: TGTGCCAGCCGTGACCTATCCTATGGCTACACCTTC. Amino acids: CASRDLSYGYTF.

This clone occurred a few times. The genes are TRBV21-1 and TRBJ2-3; the D call TRBD2 from the table was never checked on the DNA. TRBV21-1 is a recognized pseudogene. This CDR3 is built from 13 residues. DNA of the CDR3: TGTGCCAGCAGCAAAGTAACCTATTTGCCGCAGTATTTT. Translated: CASSKVTYLPQYF.

This clone was detected only a few times. V is TRBV30 and J is TRBJ1-4; D not certain. Trimming pared 1 base from V and 8 bases from J, leaving 11 bases between. CDR1 is GTSNPN, CDR2 SVGIG, per germline (reference sequence). The CDR3 is 13 amino acids. CDR3 nucleotides: TGTGCCTGGAGTGGTGATAATCGGGAAAAACTGTTTTTT. Translated: CAWSGDNREKLFF. Filled out from reference TRBV30 and TRBJ1-4, the complete variable domain reads SQTIHQWPATLVQPVGSPLSLECTVEGTSNPNLYWYRQAAGRGLQLLFYSVGIGQISSEVPQNLSASRPQDRQFILSSKKLLLSDSGFYLCAWSGDNREKLFFGSGTQLSVL.

J is TRBJ2-3 and V is TRBV29-1, with no clear D. Germline V gene data show CDR1 as SQVTM and CDR2 as ANQGSEA. The CDR3 spans 15 residues. Trimming took 0 bases from V and 1 from J, leaving 11 bases between them. CDR3 loop: CSVEDPTLGTDTQYF. DNA of the CDR3: TGCAGCGTTGAAGATCCGACCCTGGGCACAGATACGCAGTATTTT.

This clone was seen more than once but under ten times. This chain uses TRBV5-1 with TRBJ2-5, with D perhaps matching TRBD1 (6 bases). Trimming stripped 2 bases from V and 5 bases from J, with 13 bases between. CDR1 and CDR2 from the germline V gene are SGHRS and YFSETQ. The CDR3 is 14 amino acids. CDR3 DNA: TGCGCCAGCAGCTTTACAGGGCCTGGGGAGACCCAGTACTTC. This translates into CASSFTGPGETQYF.